A selection of T cell receptor beta chains follows, all from one sample in a study of cytomegalovirus exposure and HLA in healthy donors. Libraries were prepared by immunoSEQ multiplex PCR; TCRdb keeps only in-frame clonotypes and omits some of them. The sample holds roughly 73,000 clones; about 75% are singletons and the top ten take around 11%. Sequences were obtained from PBMCs. The receptors here all came from a man between 65 and 79 years old in good health and CMV-seronegative. Both conserved end residues are part of each CDR3. The order of the fields is V gene, J gene, clone size, D gene, CDR3 DNA, CDR3 protein. The D gene is left open where the match is weak. Only part of the rows carry a size: once, few, many, or a class if the clone is expanded.

>TRBV18|TRBJ2-7|NA|TRBD1
TGTGCCAGCTCACGGGGGACAGATTCCTACGAGCAGTACTTC
CASSRGTDSYEQYF
>TRBV30|TRBJ2-2|NA|NA
TGTGCCTGGAGTCGTGGCGGGAACACCGGGGAGCTGTTTTTT
CAWSRGGNTGELFF
>TRBV9|TRBJ2-6|NA|NA
TGTGCCAGCAGCGTAGGCTGGGCGGGTGGGGCCAACGTCCTGACTTTC
CASSVGWAGGANVLTF
>TRBV4-3|TRBJ2-7|NA|TRBD2
TGCGCCAGCAGTCTTGAAAGACTAGCGGGAGAGAACGAGCAGTACTTC
CASSLERLAGENEQYF
>TRBV6-5|TRBJ2-5|NA|TRBD1
TGTGCCAGCAGAACCGGACAGGGAGAGACCCAGTACTTC
CASRTGQGETQYF
>TRBV5-1|TRBJ2-7|NA|NA
TGCGCCAGCAGCTTGGCAGCAGGCCTCACCTACGAGCAGTACTTC
CASSLAAGLTYEQYF
>TRBV11-2|TRBJ2-5|once|NA
TGTGCCAGCAGCTTACGTCGAGTGACGTTGGAGCAAGAGACCCAGTACTTC
CASSLRRVTLEQETQYF
>TRBV27|TRBJ1-1|NA|NA
TGTGCCAGCAGACGGGTCGTACAGGGAACTGAAGCTTTCTTT
CASRRVVQGTEAFF
>TRBV29-1|TRBJ2-7|NA|NA
TGCAGCGTGGGCAGGGGCGTCTACGAGCAGTACTTC
CSVGRGVYEQYF
>TRBV4-3|TRBJ2-6|few|NA
TGCGCCAGCAGCCAAGCGGACAGTCTCTCTGGGGCCAACGTCCTGACTTTC
CASSQADSLSGANVLTF
>TRBV6-5|TRBJ1-6|NA|NA
TGTGCCAGCAGTTACACAAACACACCCCTCCACTTT
CASSYTNTPLHF
>TRBV19|TRBJ1-1|once|NA
TGTGCCAGTACCCCTTTGAGGGCGAGGAACACTGAAGCTTTCTTT
CASTPLRARNTEAFF
>TRBV7-2|TRBJ1-3|few|NA
TGTGCCAGCAGCTTAGGCGCGAGCTCTGGAAACACCATATATTTT
CASSLGASSGNTIYF
>TRBV7-9|TRBJ2-3|NA|NA
TGTGCCAGCAGCTTAAATGTCGTAGCTACGCAGTATTTT
CASSLNVVATQYF
>TRBV6-6|TRBJ2-5|NA|NA
TGTGCCAGCAGTCCCCCCCCTGAGCAAGAGACCCAGTACTTC
CASSPPPEQETQYF
>TRBV6-5|TRBJ2-3|NA|TRBD1
TGTGCCAGCAGTTACGCCAGGGGGAGCACAGATACGCAGTATTTT
CASSYARGSTDTQYF
>TRBV6-1|TRBJ1-2|NA|NA
TGTGCCAGCAGTCAGGACAGCAACTATGGCTACACCTTC
CASSQDSNYGYTF
>TRBV6-5|TRBJ2-7|NA|NA
TGTGCCAGCAGTGCCACGACTTACTACGAGCAGTACTTC
CASSATTYYEQYF
>TRBV18|TRBJ1-1|NA|NA
TGTGCCAGCTCGACCTCGGAGGGAGGGAGCACTGAAGCTTTCTTT
CASSTSEGGSTEAFF
>TRBV5-4|TRBJ2-5|NA|TRBD2
TGTGCCAGCAGCTCAGCGGGAGGGCCCCAAGAGACCCAGTACTTC
CASSSAGGPQETQYF
>TRBV10-3|TRBJ1-2|NA|TRBD1
TGTGCCATCAGTTCCCCCGGGACAGGTAGCTATGGCTACACCTTC
CAISSPGTGSYGYTF
>TRBV7-2|TRBJ1-2|NA|NA
TGTGCCAGCAGCCCCAGTGGTGCAGGGCCCTATGGCTACACCTTC
CASSPSGAGPYGYTF
>TRBV11-2|TRBJ1-4|NA|TRBD1
TGTGCCAGCAGCTACGACAGGGCTGACGAAAAACTGTTTTTT
CASSYDRADEKLFF
>TRBV20-1|TRBJ2-1|once|NA
TGCAGTGCGGCACCCCTGTGGTTCTTC
CSAAPLWFF
>TRBV10-2|TRBJ1-5|NA|TRBD1
TGCGCCAGCAGCGGGACAGATAGCAATCAGCCCCAGCATTTT
CASSGTDSNQPQHF
>TRBV6-1|TRBJ2-1|few|TRBD1
TGTGCCAGCAGTGAATCTTTTTGGGCAGGGGGCAAAAATGAGCAGTTCTTC
CASSESFWAGGKNEQFF